This T cell receptor (beta chain) was documented in a study of response to subunit inactivated influenza vaccine. Each CDR3 protein gets one entry after TCRdb re-called the RT-PCR reads with MiXCR. Of approximately 500,000 distinct CDR3 sequences in the sample, around a quarter were seen once. V was shortened by 3 bases and J by 4 bases, with 12 bases between the two germline ends. The germline CDR1 and CDR2 sequences are SGHTA and FQGNSA. This CDR3 has 14 residues. This clonotype was observed a few times. These same data were also listed under a study on T cells expressing NK-cell markers. That investigation notes: The TCR beta cDNA came from 5'RACE template switching with UMIs. Most of the eight sequenced donors were classified as HCMV-seropositive, and one was classified as seronegative. Similarly, these clonotypes led the CD3+CD56-NKG2C+ fraction as well in a handful of donors.

Sequenced here: CD4+ T cells sorted from PBMCs, sampled 12 days after vaccination. The source is a man aged 50 or older who received an inactivated influenza vaccine. This rearrangement joins TRBV7-2 to TRBJ2-5; D might be TRBD1 (6 bases). The CDR3: CASSFPRQAETQYF. CDR3 bases: TGTGCCAGCAGCTTCCCTCGACAGGCAGAGACCCAGTACTTC.